This TCR beta chain was sequenced in a study of tumor-infiltrating lymphocytes in primary liver carcinoma. Study summary: The patient population consisted of men and women between 30 and 69 years of age.

Germline V gene data show CDR1 as SGHAT and CDR2 as FQNNGV. V dropped 5 bases and J dropped 5 bases, with 11 bases sitting between them. The CDR3 consists of 13 residues. TCR beta cDNA was reverse-transcribed from roughly 520 ng of total RNA. The reaction used a constant-region primer and ProtoScript II reverse transcriptase. Three nested multiplex PCR rounds, a slightly modified ARM-PCR, produced the libraries for TCR beta. A C-beta reverse primer was combined with TRBV1-TRBV30 forward primers in the first two PCR rounds, and each round had 10 cycles. TCRdb reanalysed the multiplex PCR reads using MiXCR and keeps one entry per CDR3 protein. The sample has about 200,000 distinct CDR3 sequences, less than 65% seen once. Germline DNA was also extracted, while the blood RNA originated from unsorted whole blood. No patient had received treatment, and all had chronic HBV infection. Researchers reported drawing around 3.6 milliliters of peripheral blood before surgery.

Sequencing was performed on peripheral blood. The V call is TRBV11-2, the J call TRBJ2-3; D gene unclear. The clonotype originates from a woman in her fifties or sixties with primary liver carcinoma and hepatitis B virus infection. The CDR3 DNA sequence: TGTGCCAGCAGCGTCGATAAGGGAGATACGCAGTATTTT. Translated, it gives CASSVDKGDTQYF.